This paragraph reports one T cell receptor beta chain. Its specificity is unknown. Germline V lookup: CDR1 SGHRS, CDR2 YFSETQ. V was shortened by 1 base and J by 2 bases, with 12 bases between the two germline ends. This CDR3 comprises 15 residues. The data stem from a study of blood T cells in healthy people across ages. Whole-study findings and limits: It was found that TCR beta diversity correlated strongly with the percentage of naive T cells. Comparison with aged donors showed that long-lived donors had more naive CD4+ cells and higher diversity.

Sample-barcoded 5' priming and a J-beta primer mix drove a second PCR of roughly 6 to 12 cycles. Tags on each cDNA molecule came from a template-switch adaptor with 12 random nucleotides. TCRdb reprocessed the 5' RACE reads with MiXCR, giving one entry per CDR3 protein. The top ten hold 30% to 40% of the sample, which has about 640,000 distinct CDR3 sequences, around three fifths seen once. Every donor contributed about 10 milliliters of peripheral blood by blood draw. The V gene is TRBV5-1, the J gene TRBJ1-1, with D tentatively TRBD1 (5 bases). The clonotype comes from a man aged 60 to 75 in good health. Material: blood. The CDR3 here is CASSLWGRSNTEAFF. The DNA of the CDR3 is TGCGCCAGCAGCTTGTGGGGCAGGTCAAACACTGAAGCTTTCTTT.